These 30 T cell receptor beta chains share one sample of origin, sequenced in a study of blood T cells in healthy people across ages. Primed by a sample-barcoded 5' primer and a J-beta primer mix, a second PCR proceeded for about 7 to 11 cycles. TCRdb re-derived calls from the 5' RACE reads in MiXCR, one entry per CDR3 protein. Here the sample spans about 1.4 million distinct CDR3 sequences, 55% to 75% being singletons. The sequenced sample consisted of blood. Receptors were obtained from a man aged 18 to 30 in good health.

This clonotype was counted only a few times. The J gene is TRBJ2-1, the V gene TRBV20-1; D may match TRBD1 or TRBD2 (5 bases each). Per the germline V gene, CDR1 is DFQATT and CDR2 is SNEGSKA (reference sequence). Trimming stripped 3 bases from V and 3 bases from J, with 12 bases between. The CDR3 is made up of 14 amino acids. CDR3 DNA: TGCAGTGCTAGGGGACCTAACGACTACAATGAGCAGTTCTTC. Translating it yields CSARGPNDYNEQFF.

The CDR3 region is CASSQDAVTNYGYTF. In nucleotides, the CDR3 is TGTGCCAGCAGCCAAGATGCAGTCACTAACTATGGCTACACCTTC. V and J are TRBV3-1 and TRBJ1-2; unclear D gene. Trimming cost V 0 bases and J 0 bases, with 8 bases left between them. The CDR3 runs to 15 residues. Per germline, CDR1 LGHDT and CDR2 YNNKEL (reference sequence).

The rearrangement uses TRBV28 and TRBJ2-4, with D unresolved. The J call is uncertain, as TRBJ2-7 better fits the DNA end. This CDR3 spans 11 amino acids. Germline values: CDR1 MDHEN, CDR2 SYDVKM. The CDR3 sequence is CASHGNYEQYF. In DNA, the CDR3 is TGTGCCAGCCATGGGAACTACGAGCAGTACTTC.

The CDR3 DNA reads as TGTGCCAGCAGCTTGTGGGCAGGGGTTAGCGGGAGAAGTCATCCAGATACGCAGTATTTT. It encodes CASSLWAGVSGRSHPDTQYF. The chain is built from TRBV7-2 and TRBJ2-3; 9 bases are a match to TRBD2. The J segment lost 4 bases and the V segment lost 3 bases, leaving 20 bases of the junction unmatched. This CDR3 is 20 amino acids long. Looked up from germline, CDR1 is SGHTA and CDR2 is FQGNSA.

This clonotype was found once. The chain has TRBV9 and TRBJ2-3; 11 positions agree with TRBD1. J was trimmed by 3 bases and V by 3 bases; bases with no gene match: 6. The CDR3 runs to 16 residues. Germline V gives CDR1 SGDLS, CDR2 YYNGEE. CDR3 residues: CASSELGQGGTDTQYF. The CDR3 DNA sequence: TGTGCCAGCAGCGAGTTGGGACAGGGGGGAACAGATACGCAGTATTTT.

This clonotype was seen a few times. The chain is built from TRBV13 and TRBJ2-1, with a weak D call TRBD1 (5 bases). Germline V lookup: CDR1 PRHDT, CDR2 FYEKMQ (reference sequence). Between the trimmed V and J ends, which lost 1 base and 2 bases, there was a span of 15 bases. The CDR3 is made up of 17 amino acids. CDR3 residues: CASSLEGRTMTYNEQFF. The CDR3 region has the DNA TGTGCCAGCAGCTTAGAAGGAAGGACAATGACCTACAATGAGCAGTTCTTC.

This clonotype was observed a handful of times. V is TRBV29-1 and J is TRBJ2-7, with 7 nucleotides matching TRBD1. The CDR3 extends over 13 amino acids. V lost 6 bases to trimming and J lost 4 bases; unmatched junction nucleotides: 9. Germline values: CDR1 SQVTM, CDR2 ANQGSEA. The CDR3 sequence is CSVMGDSTYEQYF. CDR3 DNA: TGCAGCGTGATGGGGGACAGCACATACGAGCAGTACTTC.

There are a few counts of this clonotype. The CDR3 sequence: CASSVGTSGEGLYEQYF. In DNA, the CDR3 is TGTGCCAGCAGCGTAGGGACCAGTGGTGAGGGTCTCTACGAGCAGTACTTC. This chain uses TRBV9 with TRBJ2-7; D might be TRBD2 (5 bases). CDR3 size: 17 residues. V was trimmed by 0 bases and J by 3 bases, leaving 19 bases between them. Germline V CDR1 and CDR2: SGDLS, YYNGEE.

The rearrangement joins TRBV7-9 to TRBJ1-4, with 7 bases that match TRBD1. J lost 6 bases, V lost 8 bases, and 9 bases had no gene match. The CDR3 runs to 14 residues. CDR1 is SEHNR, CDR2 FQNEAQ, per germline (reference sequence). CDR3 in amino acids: CASGLGTEDEKLFF. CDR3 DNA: TGTGCCAGCGGCCTGGGGACAGAGGATGAAAAACTGTTTTTT.

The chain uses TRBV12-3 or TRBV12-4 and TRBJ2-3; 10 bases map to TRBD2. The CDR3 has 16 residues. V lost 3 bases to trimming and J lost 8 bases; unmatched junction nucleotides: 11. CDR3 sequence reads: CASSLTPSGRIGTQYF. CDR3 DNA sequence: TGTGCCAGCAGTTTGACTCCTAGCGGGAGAATAGGTACGCAGTATTTT.

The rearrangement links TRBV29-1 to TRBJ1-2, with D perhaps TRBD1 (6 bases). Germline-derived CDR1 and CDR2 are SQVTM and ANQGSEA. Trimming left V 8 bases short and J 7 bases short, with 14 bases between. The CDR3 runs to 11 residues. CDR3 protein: CSSEGGGGYTF. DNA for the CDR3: TGCAGCTCCGAGGGGGGAGGTGGCTACACCTTC.

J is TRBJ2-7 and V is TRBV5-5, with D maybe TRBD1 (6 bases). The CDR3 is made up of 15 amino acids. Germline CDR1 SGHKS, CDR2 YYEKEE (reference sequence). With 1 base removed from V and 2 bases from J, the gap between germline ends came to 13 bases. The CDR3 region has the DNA TGTGCCAGCAGCTTGCCGGACAGTTTCCCCTACGAGCAGTACTTC. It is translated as CASSLPDSFPYEQYF.

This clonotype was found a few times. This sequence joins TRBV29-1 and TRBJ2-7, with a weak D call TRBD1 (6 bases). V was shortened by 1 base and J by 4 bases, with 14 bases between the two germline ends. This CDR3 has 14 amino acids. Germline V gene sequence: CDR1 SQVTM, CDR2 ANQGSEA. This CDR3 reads CSVEARTEEYEQYF. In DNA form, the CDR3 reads TGCAGCGTTGAAGCGCGGACAGAAGAGTACGAGCAGTACTTC.

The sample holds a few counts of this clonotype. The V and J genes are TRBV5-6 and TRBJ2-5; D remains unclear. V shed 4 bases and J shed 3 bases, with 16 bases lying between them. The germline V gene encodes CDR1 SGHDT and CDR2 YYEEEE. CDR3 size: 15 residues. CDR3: CASSHRVPLEETQYF. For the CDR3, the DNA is TGTGCCAGCAGCCACCGGGTCCCCCTTGAAGAGACCCAGTACTTC.

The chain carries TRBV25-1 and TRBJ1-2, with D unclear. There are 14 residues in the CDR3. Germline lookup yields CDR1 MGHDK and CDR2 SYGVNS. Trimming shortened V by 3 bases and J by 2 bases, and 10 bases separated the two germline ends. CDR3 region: CASSEPGRNYGYTF. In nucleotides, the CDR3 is TGTGCCAGCAGTGAGCCTGGACGGAACTATGGCTACACCTTC.

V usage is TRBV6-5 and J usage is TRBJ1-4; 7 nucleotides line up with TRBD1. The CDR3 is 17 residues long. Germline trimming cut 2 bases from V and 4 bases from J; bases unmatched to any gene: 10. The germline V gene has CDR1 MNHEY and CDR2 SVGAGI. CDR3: CASSYTLPQGDNEKLFF. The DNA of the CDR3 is TGTGCCAGCAGTTACACTCTGCCGCAGGGGGATAATGAAAAACTGTTTTTT.

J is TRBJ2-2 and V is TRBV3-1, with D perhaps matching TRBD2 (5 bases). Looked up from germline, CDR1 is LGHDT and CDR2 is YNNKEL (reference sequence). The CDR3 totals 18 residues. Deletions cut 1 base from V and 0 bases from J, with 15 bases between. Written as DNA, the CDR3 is TGTGCCAGCAGCCAAGGGCTGAGGGTGAACGCGAACACCGGGGAGCTGTTTTTT. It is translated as CASSQGLRVNANTGELFF.

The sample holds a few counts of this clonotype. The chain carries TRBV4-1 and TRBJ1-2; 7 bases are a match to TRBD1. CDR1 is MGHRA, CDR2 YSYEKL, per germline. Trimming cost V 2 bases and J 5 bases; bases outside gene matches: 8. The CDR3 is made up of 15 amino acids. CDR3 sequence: CASSQPGQQIYGYTF. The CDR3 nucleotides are TGCGCCAGCAGCCAACCGGGACAGCAGATTTATGGCTACACCTTC.

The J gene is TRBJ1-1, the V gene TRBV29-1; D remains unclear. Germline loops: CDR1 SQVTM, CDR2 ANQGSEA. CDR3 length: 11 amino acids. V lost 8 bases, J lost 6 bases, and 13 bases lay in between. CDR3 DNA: TGCAGCCCCCGGGTTGGGGCTGAAGCTTTCTTT. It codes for CSPRVGAEAFF.

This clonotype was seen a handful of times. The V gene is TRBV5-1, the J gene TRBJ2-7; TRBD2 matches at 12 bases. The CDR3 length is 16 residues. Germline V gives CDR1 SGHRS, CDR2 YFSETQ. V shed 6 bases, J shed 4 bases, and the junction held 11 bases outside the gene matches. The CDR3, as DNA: TGCGCCAGCAAACGACTAGCGGGAGATAGTAGTTACGAGCAGTACTTC. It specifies CASKRLAGDSSYEQYF.

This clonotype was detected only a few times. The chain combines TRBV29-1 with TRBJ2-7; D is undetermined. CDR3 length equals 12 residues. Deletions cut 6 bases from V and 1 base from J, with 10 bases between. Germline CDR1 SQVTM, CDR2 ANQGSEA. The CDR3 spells CSVQTESYEQYF. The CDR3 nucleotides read TGCAGCGTCCAGACTGAATCCTACGAGCAGTACTTC.

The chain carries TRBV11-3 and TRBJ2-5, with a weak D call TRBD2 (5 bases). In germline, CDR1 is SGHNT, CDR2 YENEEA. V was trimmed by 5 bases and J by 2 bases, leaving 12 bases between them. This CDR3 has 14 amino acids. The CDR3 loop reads CASSPGRTQETQYF. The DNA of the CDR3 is TGTGCCAGCAGCCCCGGGCGGACTCAAGAGACCCAGTACTTC.

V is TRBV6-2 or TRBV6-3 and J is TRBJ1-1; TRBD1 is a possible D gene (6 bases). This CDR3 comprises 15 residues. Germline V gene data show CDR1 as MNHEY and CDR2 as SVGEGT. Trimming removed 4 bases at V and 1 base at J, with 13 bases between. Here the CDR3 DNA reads TGTGCCAGCAGTTCCCCATCGACAGGGAACACTGAAGCTTTCTTT. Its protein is CASSSPSTGNTEAFF.

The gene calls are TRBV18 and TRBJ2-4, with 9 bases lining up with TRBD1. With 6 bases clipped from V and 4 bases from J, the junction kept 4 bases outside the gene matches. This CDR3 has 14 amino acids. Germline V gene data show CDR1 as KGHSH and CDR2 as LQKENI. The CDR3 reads CASSPDRGKNIQYF. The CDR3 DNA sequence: TGTGCCAGCTCTCCGGACAGGGGAAAAAACATTCAGTACTTC.

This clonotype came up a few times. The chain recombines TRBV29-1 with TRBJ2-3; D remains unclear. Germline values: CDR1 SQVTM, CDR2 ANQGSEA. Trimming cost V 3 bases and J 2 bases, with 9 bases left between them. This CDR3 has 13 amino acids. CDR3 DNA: TGCAGCGTTGAGCCGGTATTCACAGATACGCAGTATTTT. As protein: CSVEPVFTDTQYF.

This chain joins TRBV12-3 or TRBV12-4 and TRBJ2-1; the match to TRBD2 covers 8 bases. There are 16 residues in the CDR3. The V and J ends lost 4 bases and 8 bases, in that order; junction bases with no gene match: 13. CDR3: CASSSGTRGPGDEQFF. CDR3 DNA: TGTGCCAGCAGTTCCGGGACTAGGGGCCCTGGGGATGAGCAGTTCTTC.

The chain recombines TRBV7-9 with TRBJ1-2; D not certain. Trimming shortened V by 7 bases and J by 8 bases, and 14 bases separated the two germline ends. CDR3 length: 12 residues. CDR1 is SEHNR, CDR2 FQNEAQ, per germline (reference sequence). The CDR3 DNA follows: TGTGCCAGCACCACGTCGACGAACGGCTACACCTTC. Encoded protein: CASTTSTNGYTF.

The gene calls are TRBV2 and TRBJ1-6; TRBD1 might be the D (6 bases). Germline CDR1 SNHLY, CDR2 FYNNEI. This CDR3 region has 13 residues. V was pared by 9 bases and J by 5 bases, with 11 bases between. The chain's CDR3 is CARGGQNNSPLHF. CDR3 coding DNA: TGTGCCAGGGGGGGCCAGAATAATTCACCCCTCCACTTT.

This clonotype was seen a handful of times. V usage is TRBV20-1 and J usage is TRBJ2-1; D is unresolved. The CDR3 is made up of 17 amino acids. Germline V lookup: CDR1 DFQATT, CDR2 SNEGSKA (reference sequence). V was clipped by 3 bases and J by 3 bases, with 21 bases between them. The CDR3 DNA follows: TGCAGTGCTAGGCCCCTTAGTGGCACAAGGATCTACAATGAGCAGTTCTTC. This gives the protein CSARPLSGTRIYNEQFF.

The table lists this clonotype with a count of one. CDR3: CASSDAGGYQPQHF. CDR3 bases: TGTGCCAGCAGTGACGCGGGGGGGTACCAGCCCCAGCATTTT. The chain combines TRBV6-4 with TRBJ1-5; tentatively, D is TRBD1 (5 bases). V was cut by 2 bases and J by 7 bases, with 12 bases left in between. Germline values: CDR1 MRHNA, CDR2 SNTAGT. The CDR3 loop spans 14 amino acids.